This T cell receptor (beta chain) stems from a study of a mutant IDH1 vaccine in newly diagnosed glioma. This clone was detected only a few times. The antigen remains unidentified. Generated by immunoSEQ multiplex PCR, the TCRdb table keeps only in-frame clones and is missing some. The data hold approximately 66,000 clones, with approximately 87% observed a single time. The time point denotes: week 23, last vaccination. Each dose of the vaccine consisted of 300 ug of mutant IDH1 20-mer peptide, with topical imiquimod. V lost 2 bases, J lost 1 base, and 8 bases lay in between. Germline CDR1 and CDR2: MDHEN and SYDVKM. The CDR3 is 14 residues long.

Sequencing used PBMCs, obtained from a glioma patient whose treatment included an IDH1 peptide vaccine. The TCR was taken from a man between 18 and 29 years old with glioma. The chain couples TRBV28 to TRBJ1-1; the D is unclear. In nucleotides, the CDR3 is TGTGCCAGCAGTTTACTGCGGAGGAACACTGAAGCTTTCTTT. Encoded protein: CASSLLRRNTEAFF.